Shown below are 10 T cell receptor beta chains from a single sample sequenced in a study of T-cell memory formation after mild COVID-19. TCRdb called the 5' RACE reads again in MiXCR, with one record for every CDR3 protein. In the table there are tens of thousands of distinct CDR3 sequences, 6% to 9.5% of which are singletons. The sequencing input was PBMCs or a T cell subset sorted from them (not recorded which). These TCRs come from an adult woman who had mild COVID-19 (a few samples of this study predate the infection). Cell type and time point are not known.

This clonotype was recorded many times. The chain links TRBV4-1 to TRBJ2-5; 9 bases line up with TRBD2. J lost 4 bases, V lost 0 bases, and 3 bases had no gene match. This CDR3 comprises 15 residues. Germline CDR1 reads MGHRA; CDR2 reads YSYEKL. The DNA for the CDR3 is TGCGCCAGCAGCCAAGATAGGACTAGCGTAGAGACCCAGTACTTC. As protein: CASSQDRTSVETQYF.

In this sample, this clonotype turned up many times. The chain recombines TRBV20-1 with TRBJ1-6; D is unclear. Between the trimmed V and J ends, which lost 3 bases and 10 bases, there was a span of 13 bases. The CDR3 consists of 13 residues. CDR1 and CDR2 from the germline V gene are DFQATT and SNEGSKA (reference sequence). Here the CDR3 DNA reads TGCAGTGCTAGCGAATCGGGTACCTCACCCCTCCACTTT. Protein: CSASESGTSPLHF.

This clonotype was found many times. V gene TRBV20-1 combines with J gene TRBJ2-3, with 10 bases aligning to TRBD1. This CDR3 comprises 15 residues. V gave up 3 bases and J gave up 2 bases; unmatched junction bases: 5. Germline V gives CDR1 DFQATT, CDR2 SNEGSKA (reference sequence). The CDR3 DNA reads TGCAGTGCTAGGGCCGGGACAGGGGACACAGATACGCAGTATTTT. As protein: CSARAGTGDTDTQYF.

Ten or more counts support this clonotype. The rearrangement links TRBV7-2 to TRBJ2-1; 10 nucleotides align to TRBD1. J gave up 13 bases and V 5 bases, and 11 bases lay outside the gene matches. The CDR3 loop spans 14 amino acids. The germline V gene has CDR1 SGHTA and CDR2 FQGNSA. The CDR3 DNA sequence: TGTGCCAGCAGCCTCGGGACAGGGGCTCCTCAACAGTTCTTC. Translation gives CASSLGTGAPQQFF.

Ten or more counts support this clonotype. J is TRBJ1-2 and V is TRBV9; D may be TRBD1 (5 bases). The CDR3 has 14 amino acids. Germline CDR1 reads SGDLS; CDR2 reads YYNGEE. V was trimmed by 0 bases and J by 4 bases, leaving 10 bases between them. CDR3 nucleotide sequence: TGTGCCAGCAGCGTAGCTTTGGACACCTATGGCTACACCTTC. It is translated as CASSVALDTYGYTF.

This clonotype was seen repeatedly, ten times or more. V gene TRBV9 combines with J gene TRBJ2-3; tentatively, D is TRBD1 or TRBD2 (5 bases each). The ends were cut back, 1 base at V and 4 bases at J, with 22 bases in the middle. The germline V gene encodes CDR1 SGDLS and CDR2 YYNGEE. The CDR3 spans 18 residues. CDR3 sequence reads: CASSVSTGTFQRPDTQYF. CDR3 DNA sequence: TGTGCCAGCAGCGTATCTACGGGGACCTTCCAGCGGCCAGATACGCAGTATTTT. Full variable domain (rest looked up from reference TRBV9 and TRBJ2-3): DSGVTQTPKHLITATGQRVTLRCSPRSGDLSVYWYQQSLDQGLQFLIQYYNGEERAKGNILERFSAQQFPDLHSELNLSSLELGDSALYFCASSVSTGTFQRPDTQYFGPGTRLTVL.

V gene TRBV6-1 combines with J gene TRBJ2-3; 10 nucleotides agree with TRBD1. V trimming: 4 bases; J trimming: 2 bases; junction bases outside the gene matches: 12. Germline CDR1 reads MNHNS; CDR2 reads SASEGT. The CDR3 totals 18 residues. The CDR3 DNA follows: TGTGCCAGCAGTGGCGGGACAGGGGTACTGAGTTACACAGATACGCAGTATTTT. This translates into CASSGGTGVLSYTDTQYF.

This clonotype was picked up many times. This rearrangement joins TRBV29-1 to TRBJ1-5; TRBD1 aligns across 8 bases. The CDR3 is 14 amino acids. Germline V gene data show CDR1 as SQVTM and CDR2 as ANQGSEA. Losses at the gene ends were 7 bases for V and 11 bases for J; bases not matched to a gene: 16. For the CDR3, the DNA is TGCAGCGCTGGTGCGGCTTTGGACAGGGCAGCCCAGCATTTT. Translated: CSAGAALDRAAQHF.

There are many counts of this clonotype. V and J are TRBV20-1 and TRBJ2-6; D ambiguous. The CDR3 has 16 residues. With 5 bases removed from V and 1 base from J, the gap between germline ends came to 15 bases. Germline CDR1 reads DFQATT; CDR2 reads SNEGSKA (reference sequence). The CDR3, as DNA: TGCAGTGCTCACCCAGTCGGGCAGTCTGGGGCCAACGTCCTGACTTTC. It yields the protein CSAHPVGQSGANVLTF.

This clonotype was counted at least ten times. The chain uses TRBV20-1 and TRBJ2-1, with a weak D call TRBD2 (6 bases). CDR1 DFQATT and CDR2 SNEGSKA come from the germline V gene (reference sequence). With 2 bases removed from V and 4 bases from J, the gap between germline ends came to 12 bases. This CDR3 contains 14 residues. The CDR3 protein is CSARRLDAYNEQFF. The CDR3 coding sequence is TGCAGTGCTAGAAGACTAGATGCGTACAATGAGCAGTTCTTC.